This TCR beta chain was observed in a study of blood T cell repertoires in COVID-19. Turning to the study itself: The United States, Italy and Spain supplied acute and convalescent COVID-19 samples. Sources were T cells, B-cell-depleted T cells, or PBMCs; the material itself was cDNA or gDNA.

Germline CDR1 MNHEY, CDR2 SVGAGI. This CDR3 is 15 amino acids long. V lost 2 bases, J lost 3 bases, and 2 bases stayed unmatched. In its sample, this clone was seen a few times. TCRdb keeps only in-frame clones here, not all; method: immunoSEQ multiplex PCR. The sample lists approximately 350,000 clones, roughly four fifths occurring once. Two negative PCRs, clearance, or symptom resolution had been documented for recovered Cohort 3 donors. The chain couples TRBV6-5 to TRBJ2-7; TRBD2 aligns across 12 bases. The sequenced sample was PBMCs or T cells enriched from blood (not recorded which). This sequence was found in a woman aged 50 to 60 who had recovered from COVID-19. The chain's CDR3 is CASSYRLAGDYEQYF. Here the CDR3 DNA reads TGTGCCAGCAGTTACCGACTAGCGGGGGACTACGAGCAGTACTTC.